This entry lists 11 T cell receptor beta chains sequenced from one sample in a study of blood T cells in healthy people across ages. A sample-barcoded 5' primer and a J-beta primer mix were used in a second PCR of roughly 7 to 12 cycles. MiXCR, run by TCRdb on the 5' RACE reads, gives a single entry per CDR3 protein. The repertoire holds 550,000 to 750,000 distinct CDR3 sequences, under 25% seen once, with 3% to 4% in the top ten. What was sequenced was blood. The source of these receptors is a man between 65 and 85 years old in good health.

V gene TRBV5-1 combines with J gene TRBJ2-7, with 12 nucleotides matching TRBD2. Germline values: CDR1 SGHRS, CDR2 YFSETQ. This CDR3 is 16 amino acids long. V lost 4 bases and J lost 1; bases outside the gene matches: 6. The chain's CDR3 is CASSVAGTSGSYEQYF. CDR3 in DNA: TGCGCCAGCAGCGTCGCCGGGACTAGCGGGTCCTACGAGCAGTACTTC.

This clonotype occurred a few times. The CDR3 region is CASSKQGAGEQFF. DNA of the CDR3: TGTGCCAGCAGTAAACAGGGAGCGGGTGAGCAGTTCTTC. This sequence joins TRBV3-1 and TRBJ2-1, with D perhaps given as TRBD1 or TRBD2 (6 bases each). V was cut by 6 bases and J by 9 bases, with 15 bases left in between. The CDR3 consists of 13 residues. From germline, CDR1 is LGHDT and CDR2 YNNKEL (reference sequence).

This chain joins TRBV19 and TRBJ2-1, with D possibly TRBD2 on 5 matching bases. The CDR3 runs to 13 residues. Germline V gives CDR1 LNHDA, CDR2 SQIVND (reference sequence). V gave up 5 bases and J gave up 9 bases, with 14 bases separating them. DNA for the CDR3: TGTGCCAGTAGTCTAGTAATGGGAGCTGAGCAGTTCTTC. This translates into CASSLVMGAEQFF.

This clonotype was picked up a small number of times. The CDR3 reads CSDRGTGIYNEQFF. Written as DNA, the CDR3 is TGCAGCGATCGGGGGACGGGGATTTACAATGAGCAGTTCTTC. The V call is TRBV29-1, the J call TRBJ2-5, with D possibly TRBD2 on 6 matching bases. Gene TRBJ2-1 matches the end of the DNA better, so the J call may be wrong. The length of the CDR3 is 14 residues. Germline V gives CDR1 SQVTM, CDR2 ANQGSEA.

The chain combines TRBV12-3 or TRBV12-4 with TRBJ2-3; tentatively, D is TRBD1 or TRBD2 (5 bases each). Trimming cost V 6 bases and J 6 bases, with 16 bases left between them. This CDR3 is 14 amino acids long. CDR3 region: CASSRDLPWDTQYF. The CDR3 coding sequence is TGTGCCAGCAGCCGGGACCTTCCGTGGGATACGCAGTATTTT.

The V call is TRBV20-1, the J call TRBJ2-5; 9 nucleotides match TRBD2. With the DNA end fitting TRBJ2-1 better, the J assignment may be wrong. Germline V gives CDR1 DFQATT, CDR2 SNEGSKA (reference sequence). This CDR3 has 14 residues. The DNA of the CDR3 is TGCAGTGCTAATCGCGGGACTAGCTCCAATGAGCAGTTCTTC. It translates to CSANRGTSSNEQFF.

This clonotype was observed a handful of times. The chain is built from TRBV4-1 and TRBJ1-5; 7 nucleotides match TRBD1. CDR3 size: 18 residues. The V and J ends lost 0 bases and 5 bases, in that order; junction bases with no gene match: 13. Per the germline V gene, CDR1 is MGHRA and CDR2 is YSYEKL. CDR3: CASSQDLARGGRYQPQHF. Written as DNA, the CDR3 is TGCGCCAGCAGCCAAGATCTTGCCAGGGGGGGTAGATATCAGCCCCAGCATTTT.

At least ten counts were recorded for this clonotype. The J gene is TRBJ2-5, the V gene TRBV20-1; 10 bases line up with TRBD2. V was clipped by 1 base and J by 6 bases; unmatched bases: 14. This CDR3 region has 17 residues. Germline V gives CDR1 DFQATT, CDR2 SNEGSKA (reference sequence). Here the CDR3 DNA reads TGCAGTGCTAGAGCCGCCCGGCTAGCGGGAGTGTCTCAGACCCAGTACTTC. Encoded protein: CSARAARLAGVSQTQYF.

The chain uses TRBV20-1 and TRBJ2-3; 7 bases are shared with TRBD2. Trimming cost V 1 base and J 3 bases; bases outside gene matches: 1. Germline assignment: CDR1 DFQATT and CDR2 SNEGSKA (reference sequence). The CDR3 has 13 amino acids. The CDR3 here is CSARAGGTDTQYF. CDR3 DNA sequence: TGCAGTGCTAGAGCGGGAGGTACAGATACGCAGTATTTT.

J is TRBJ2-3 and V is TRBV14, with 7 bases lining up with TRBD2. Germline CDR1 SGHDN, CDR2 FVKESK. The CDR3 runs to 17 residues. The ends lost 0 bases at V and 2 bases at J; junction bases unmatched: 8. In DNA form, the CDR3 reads TGTGCCAGCAGCCAAGACCTAACGGGAGGCCCCACAGATACGCAGTATTTT. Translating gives CASSQDLTGGPTDTQYF.

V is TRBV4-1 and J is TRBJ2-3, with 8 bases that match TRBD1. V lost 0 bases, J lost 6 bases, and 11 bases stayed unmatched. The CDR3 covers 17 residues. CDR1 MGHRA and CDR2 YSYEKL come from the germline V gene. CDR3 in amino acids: CASSQERDRRQSDTQYF. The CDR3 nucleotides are TGCGCCAGCAGCCAAGAACGGGACAGGAGACAGTCTGATACGCAGTATTTT.